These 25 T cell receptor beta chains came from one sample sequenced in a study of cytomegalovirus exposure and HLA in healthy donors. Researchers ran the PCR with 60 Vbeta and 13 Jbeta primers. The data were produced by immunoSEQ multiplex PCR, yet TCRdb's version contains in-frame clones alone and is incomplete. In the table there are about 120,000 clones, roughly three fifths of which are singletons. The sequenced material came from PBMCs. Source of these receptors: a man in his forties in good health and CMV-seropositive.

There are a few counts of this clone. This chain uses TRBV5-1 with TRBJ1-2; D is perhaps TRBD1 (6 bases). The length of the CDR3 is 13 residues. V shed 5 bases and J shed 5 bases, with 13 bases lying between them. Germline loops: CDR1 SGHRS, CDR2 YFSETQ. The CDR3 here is CASRSRQGYGYTF. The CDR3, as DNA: TGCGCCAGCAGATCCCGTCAGGGGTATGGCTACACCTTC.

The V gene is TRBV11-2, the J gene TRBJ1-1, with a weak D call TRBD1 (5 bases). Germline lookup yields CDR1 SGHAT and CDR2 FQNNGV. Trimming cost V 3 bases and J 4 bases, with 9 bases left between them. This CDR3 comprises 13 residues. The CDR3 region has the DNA TGTGCCAGCAGCTTGACAGAACTCACTGAAGCTTTCTTT. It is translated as CASSLTELTEAFF. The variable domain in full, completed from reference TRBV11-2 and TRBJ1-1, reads EAGVAQSPRYKIIEKRQSVAFWCNPISGHATLYWYQQILGQGPKLLIQFQNNGVVDDSQLPKDRFSAERLKGVDSTLKIQPAKLEDSAVYLCASSLTELTEAFFGQGTRLTVV.

The CDR3 protein is CASNAQGNGELFF. The CDR3 DNA reads TGTGCCAGCAACGCGCAGGGCAACGGGGAGCTGTTTTTT. The chain couples TRBV9 to TRBJ2-2; a possible D gene is TRBD1 (5 bases). This CDR3 is built from 13 residues. CDR1 and CDR2 (germline): SGDLS, YYNGEE. The ends were cut back, 6 bases at V and 7 bases at J, with 13 bases in the middle.

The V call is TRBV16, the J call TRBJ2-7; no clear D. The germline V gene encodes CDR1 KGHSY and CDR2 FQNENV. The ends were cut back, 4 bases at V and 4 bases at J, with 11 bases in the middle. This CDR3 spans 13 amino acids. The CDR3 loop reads CASSPVTFYEQYF. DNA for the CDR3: TGTGCCAGCAGCCCAGTAACGTTTTACGAGCAGTACTTC.

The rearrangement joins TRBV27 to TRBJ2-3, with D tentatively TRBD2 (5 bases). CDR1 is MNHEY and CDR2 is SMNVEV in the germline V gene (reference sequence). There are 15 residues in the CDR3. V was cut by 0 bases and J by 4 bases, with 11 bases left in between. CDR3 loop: CASSLSWGEADTQYF. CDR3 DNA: TGTGCCAGCAGTTTATCGTGGGGAGAGGCAGATACGCAGTATTTT.

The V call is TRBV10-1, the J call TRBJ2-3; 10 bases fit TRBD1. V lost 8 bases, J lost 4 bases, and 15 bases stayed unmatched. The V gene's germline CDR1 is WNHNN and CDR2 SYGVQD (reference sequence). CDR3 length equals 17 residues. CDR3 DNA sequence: TGCGCCAGCGTAGACAGGGGGCATAACCCGACCCCAGATACGCAGTATTTT. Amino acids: CASVDRGHNPTPDTQYF.

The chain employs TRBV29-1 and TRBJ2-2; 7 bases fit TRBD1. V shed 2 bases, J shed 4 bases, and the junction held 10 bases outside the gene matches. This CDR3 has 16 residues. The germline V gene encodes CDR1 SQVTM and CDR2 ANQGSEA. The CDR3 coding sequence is TGCAGCGTTGAATTTGGTAGGACAGGATTCACCGGGGAGCTGTTTTTT. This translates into CSVEFGRTGFTGELFF.

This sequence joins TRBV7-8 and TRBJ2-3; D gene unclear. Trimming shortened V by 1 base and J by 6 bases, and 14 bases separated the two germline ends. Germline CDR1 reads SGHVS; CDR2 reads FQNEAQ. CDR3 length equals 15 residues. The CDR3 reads CASSLVNGLGDTQYF. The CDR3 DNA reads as TGTGCCAGCAGCTTAGTTAATGGTTTGGGCGATACGCAGTATTTT.

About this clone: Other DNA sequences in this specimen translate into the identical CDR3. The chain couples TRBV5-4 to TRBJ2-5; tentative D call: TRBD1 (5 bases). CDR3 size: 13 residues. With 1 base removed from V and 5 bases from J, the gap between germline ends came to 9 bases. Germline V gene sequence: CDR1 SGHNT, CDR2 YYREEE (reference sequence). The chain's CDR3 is CASSLWGGETQYF. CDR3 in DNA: TGTGCCAGCAGCTTGTGGGGCGGTGAGACCCAGTACTTC.

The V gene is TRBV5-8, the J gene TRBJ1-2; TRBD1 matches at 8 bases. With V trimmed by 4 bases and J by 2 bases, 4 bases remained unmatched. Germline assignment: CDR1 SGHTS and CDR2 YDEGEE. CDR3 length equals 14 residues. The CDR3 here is CASSRDRSNYGYTF. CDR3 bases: TGTGCCAGCAGCCGGGACAGGAGCAACTATGGCTACACCTTC.

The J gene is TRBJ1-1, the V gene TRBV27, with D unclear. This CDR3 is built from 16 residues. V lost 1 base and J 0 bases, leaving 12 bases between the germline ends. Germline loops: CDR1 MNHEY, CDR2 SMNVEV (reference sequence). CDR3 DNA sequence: TGTGCCAGCAGTTTATTTGGCGGGCACCTGAACACTGAAGCTTTCTTT. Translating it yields CASSLFGGHLNTEAFF.

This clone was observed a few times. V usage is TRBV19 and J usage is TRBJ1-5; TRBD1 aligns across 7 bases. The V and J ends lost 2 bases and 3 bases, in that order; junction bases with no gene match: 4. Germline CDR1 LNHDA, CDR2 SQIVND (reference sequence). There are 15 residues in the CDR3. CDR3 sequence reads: CASSIPTGLNQPQHF. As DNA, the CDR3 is TGTGCCAGTAGTATACCGACAGGGCTCAATCAGCCCCAGCATTTT.

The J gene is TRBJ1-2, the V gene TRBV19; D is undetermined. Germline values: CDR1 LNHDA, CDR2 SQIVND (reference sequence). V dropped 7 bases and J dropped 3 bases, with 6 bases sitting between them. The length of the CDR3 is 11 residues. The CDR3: CASTRDYGYTF. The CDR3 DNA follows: TGTGCCAGTACTCGGGACTATGGCTACACCTTC.

The CDR3 loop is CASSRGGYEQYF. The CDR3 DNA reads as TGTGCCAGCTCAAGGGGCGGATACGAGCAGTACTTC. The chain is built from TRBV6-5 and TRBJ2-5; tentative D call: TRBD1 (5 bases). The assigned J gene may be wrong: the sequence end matches TRBJ2-7 better. This CDR3 spans 12 amino acids. Germline CDR1 and CDR2: MNHEY and SVGAGI.

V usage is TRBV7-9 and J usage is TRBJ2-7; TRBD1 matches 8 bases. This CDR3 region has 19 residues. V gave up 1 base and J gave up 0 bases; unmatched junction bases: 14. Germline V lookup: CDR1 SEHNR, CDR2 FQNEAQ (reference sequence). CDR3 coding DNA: TGTGCCAGCAGCTTAGGTTTGGCAGGGGGCGATCTTAGCTCCTACGAGCAGTACTTC. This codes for CASSLGLAGGDLSSYEQYF.

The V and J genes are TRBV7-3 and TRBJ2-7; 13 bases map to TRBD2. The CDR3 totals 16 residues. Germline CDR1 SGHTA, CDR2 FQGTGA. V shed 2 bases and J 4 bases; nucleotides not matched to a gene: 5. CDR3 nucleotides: TGTGCCAGCAGCTTAGCGGGGACTAGCGGGAATTACGAGCAGTACTTC. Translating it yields CASSLAGTSGNYEQYF.

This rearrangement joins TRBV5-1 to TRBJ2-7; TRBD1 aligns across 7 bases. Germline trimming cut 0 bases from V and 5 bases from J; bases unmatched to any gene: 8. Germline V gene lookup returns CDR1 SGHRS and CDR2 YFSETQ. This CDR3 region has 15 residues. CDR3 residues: CASSLVQGYLDEQYF. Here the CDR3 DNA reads TGCGCCAGCAGCTTGGTACAGGGGTACCTGGACGAGCAGTACTTC. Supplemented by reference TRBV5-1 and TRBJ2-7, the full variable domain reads KAGVTQTPRYLIKTRGQQVTLSCSPISGHRSVSWYQQTPGQGLQFLFEYFSETQRNKGNFPGRFSGRQFSNSRSEMNVSTLELGDSALYLCASSLVQGYLDEQYFGPGTRLTVT.

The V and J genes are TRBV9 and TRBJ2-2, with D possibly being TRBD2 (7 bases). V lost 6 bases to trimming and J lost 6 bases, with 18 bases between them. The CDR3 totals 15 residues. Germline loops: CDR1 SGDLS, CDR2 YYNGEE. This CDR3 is CASTRGGGHSGELFF. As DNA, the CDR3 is TGTGCCAGCACCCGAGGGGGGGGACACTCCGGGGAGCTGTTTTTT.

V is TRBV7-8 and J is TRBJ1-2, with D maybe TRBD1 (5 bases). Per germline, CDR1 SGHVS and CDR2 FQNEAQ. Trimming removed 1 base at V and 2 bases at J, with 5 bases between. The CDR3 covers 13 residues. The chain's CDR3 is CASSLGQNYGYTF. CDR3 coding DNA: TGTGCCAGCAGCTTAGGACAGAACTATGGCTACACCTTC.

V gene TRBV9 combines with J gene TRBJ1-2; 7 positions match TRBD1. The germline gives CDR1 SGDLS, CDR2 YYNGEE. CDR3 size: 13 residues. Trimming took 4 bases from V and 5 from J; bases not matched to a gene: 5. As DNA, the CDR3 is TGTGCCAGCAGCCCTGACAGGGTGTATGGCTACACCTTC. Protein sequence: CASSPDRVYGYTF.

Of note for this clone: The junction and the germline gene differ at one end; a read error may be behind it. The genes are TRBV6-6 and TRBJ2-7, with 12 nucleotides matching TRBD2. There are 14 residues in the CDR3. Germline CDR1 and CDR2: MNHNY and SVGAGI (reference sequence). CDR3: CASNYGTSGYEQYF. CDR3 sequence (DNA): TGTGCCAGCAATTACGGGACTAGCGGGTACGAGCAGTACTTC.

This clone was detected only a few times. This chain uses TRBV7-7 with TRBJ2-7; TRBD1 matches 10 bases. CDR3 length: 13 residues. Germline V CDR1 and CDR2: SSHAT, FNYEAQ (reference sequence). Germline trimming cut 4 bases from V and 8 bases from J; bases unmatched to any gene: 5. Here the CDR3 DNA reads TGTGCCAGCAGCTCGACAGGGGGCGGAAAGCAGTACTTC. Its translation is CASSSTGGGKQYF.

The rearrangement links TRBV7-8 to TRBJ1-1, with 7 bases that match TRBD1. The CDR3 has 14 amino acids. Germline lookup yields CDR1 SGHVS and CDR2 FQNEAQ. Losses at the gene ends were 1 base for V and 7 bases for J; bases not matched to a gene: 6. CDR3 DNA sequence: TGTGCCAGCAGCTTAGTAAGGGGGCCAGGTGAAGCTTTCTTT. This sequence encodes CASSLVRGPGEAFF.

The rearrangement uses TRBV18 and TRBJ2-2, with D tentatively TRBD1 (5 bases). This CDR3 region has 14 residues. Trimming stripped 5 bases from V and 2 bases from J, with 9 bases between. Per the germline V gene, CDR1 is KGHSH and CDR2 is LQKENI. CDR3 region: CASSDTGNTGELFF. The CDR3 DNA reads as TGTGCCAGCTCAGATACAGGAAACACCGGGGAGCTGTTTTTT.

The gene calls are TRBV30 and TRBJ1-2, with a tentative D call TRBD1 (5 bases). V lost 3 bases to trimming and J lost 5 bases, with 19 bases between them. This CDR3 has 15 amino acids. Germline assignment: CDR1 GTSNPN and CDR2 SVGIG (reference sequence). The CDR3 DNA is TGTGCCTGGAGACCTGGGGGGGGGAATAGGTATGGCTACACCTTC. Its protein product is CAWRPGGGNRYGYTF.